These 24 T cell receptor beta chains share one sample of origin, sequenced in a study of T cell responses to AZD1222 COVID-19 vaccine. Sequencing used immunoSEQ multiplex PCR; TCRdb keeps in-frame clones, though not all of them. Found here are more than 100,000 clones, 85% to 95% of them singletons; the top ten hold approximately 1.7%. Sequenced here: peripheral blood, sampled on day 0 of AZD1222 vaccination. The receptor set was obtained from an adult in good health.

The CDR3 coding sequence is TGTGCCAGCAGTTACGGGGGGCCAGGAAACACCATATATTTT. This encodes CASSYGGPGNTIYF. This chain joins TRBV6-6 and TRBJ1-3; D might be TRBD1 (6 bases). V was trimmed by 2 bases and J by 4 bases, leaving 9 bases between them. The germline V gene encodes CDR1 MNHNY and CDR2 SVGAGI (reference sequence). This CDR3 spans 14 amino acids.

The CDR3 reads CASRGTGKNEQYF. The CDR3 bases are TGTGCCAGCAGAGGGACAGGTAAAAACGAGCAGTACTTC. V usage is TRBV2 and J usage is TRBJ2-7, with 8 nucleotides matching TRBD1. From germline, CDR1 is SNHLY and CDR2 FYNNEI. The CDR3 is 13 residues long. J lost 5 bases, V lost 6 bases, and 6 bases had no gene match.

The chain links TRBV12-5 to TRBJ2-5; TRBD1 is a possible D gene (6 bases). The CDR3 is 15 amino acids. The ends were cut back, 8 bases at V and 2 bases at J, with 18 bases in the middle. In germline, CDR1 is LGHNT, CDR2 FRNRAP. CDR3 in amino acids: CASSGQSFFQETQYF. The DNA for the CDR3 is TGTGCTAGTAGTGGACAGAGCTTTTTTCAAGAGACCCAGTACTTC.

The chain links TRBV27 to TRBJ1-1; 7 nucleotides line up with TRBD1. V lost 3 bases, J lost 5 bases, and 6 bases stayed unmatched. The germline V gene encodes CDR1 MNHEY and CDR2 SMNVEV (reference sequence). The CDR3 has 14 residues. CDR3 in DNA: TGTGCCAGCAGTTTGCGTCAGGGGGGAACTGAAGCTTTCTTT. Translating gives CASSLRQGGTEAFF.

This sequence joins TRBV3-1 (or the pseudogene TRBV3-2) and TRBJ2-1, with a tentative D call TRBD1 (6 bases). CDR3 length: 17 residues. Germline CDR1 reads LGHDT; CDR2 reads YNNKEL (reference sequence). Trimming left V 1 base short and J 4 bases short, with 17 bases between. The CDR3 protein is CASSQGLGARMYNEQFF. CDR3 DNA sequence: TGTGCCAGCAGCCAAGGGTTGGGGGCGCGGATGTACAATGAGCAGTTCTTC.

The count of this clone is one. The gene calls are TRBV15 and TRBJ1-5, with D uncertain. This CDR3 spans 13 amino acids. Trimming took 2 bases from V and 5 from J, leaving 7 bases between them. From germline, CDR1 is LNHNV and CDR2 YYDKDF (reference sequence). This chain's CDR3 is CATSRQEYQPQHF. In nucleotides, the CDR3 is TGTGCCACCAGCAGACAGGAGTATCAGCCCCAGCATTTT.

The rearrangement uses TRBV6-5 and TRBJ1-2, with 7 bases matching TRBD1. This CDR3 is 15 amino acids long. The V gene end was trimmed by 6 bases and the J gene end by 10 bases; junction bases not matched to a gene: 17. From germline, CDR1 is MNHEY and CDR2 SVGAGI. CDR3 protein: CASRHDRDKIFVYTF. As DNA, the CDR3 is TGTGCCAGCAGACACGACAGGGATAAGATATTCGTCTACACCTTC.

This chain joins TRBV7-2 and TRBJ1-2, with a tentative D call TRBD1 (5 bases). Germline values: CDR1 SGHTA, CDR2 FQGNSA. The germline V and J ends were trimmed by 4 bases and 1 base, with 10 bases remaining between them. The CDR3 totals 14 residues. In nucleotides, the CDR3 is TGTGCCAGCAGCTCAGGGCTCCTTAACTATGGCTACACCTTC. Translated, it gives CASSSGLLNYGYTF.

The chain carries TRBV6-5 and TRBJ2-5, with TRBD2 identical over 7 bases. The CDR3 spans 15 residues. V lost 2 bases, J lost 4 bases, and 7 bases stayed unmatched. In germline, CDR1 is MNHEY, CDR2 SVGAGI. The CDR3: CASSYGRAAAETQYF. DNA for the CDR3: TGTGCCAGCAGTTACGGGAGGGCGGCGGCAGAGACCCAGTACTTC.

The V and J genes are TRBV18 and TRBJ2-1; D remains ambiguous. The CDR3 is 17 residues long. Germline values: CDR1 KGHSH, CDR2 LQKENI. V shed 3 bases and J shed 3 bases, with 18 bases lying between them. CDR3 sequence (DNA): TGTGCCAGCTCACCTCTAAGACTGGGAATGGGCTACAATGAGCAGTTCTTC. It specifies CASSPLRLGMGYNEQFF.

The chain recombines TRBV28 with TRBJ1-1; tentatively, D is TRBD1 (6 bases). CDR1 and CDR2 from the germline V gene are MDHEN and SYDVKM. The CDR3 contains 16 residues. V lost 2 bases and J 4 bases, leaving 17 bases between the germline ends. Written as DNA, the CDR3 is TGTGCCAGCAGTTTAGACAGGACCCCGGGAGGCACTGAAGCTTTCTTT. It encodes CASSLDRTPGGTEAFF.

The J gene is TRBJ1-1, the V gene TRBV5-6; D might be TRBD1 (5 bases). This CDR3 is 15 amino acids long. Trimming stripped 2 bases from V and 1 base from J, with 12 bases between. Germline V gene data show CDR1 as SGHDT and CDR2 as YYEEEE. Here the CDR3 reads CASSFRSTGNTEAFF. The CDR3 nucleotides are TGTGCCAGCAGCTTCCGATCTACAGGGAACACTGAAGCTTTCTTT. The complete variable domain, with remaining parts taken from reference TRBV5-6 and TRBJ1-1, reads DAGVTQSPTHLIKTRGQQVTLRCSPKSGHDTVSWYQQALGQGPQFIFQYYEEEERQRGNFPDRFSGHQFPNYSSELNVNALLLGDSALYLCASSFRSTGNTEAFFGQGTRLTVV.

This chain uses TRBV5-1 with TRBJ2-3; 11 bases agree with TRBD2. The CDR3 has 16 residues. The J segment lost 0 bases and the V segment lost 3 bases, leaving 3 bases of the junction unmatched. The germline V gene encodes CDR1 SGHRS and CDR2 YFSETQ. The CDR3 reads CASSSGLADSTDTQYF. The DNA for the CDR3 is TGCGCCAGCAGCTCGGGACTAGCGGATAGCACAGATACGCAGTATTTT.

The gene calls are TRBV6-4 and TRBJ1-5, with 9 bases aligning to TRBD1. V lost 3 bases and J lost 6; bases outside the gene matches: 12. The CDR3 contains 17 residues. CDR1 is MRHNA, CDR2 SNTAGT, per germline. CDR3 in DNA: TGTGCCAGCAGTGAATACAACAGGGGGCGTATAAGTCAGCCCCAGCATTTT. It encodes CASSEYNRGRISQPQHF.

The genes are TRBV18 and TRBJ2-2; 9 bases map to TRBD1. CDR3 length: 22 amino acids. CDR1 is KGHSH, CDR2 LQKENI, per germline. The junction had 21 bases not matched to a gene; V was cut back by 3 bases and J by 1 base. The CDR3 DNA reads TGTGCCAGCTCACCCCGTCCCCCGGGCACAGGGGGCGCGTCCCTGAACACCGGGGAGCTGTTTTTT. Its translation is CASSPRPPGTGGASLNTGELFF.

V and J are TRBV6-5 and TRBJ1-1, with D tentatively TRBD1 (5 bases). V was clipped by 2 bases and J by 0 bases, with 10 bases between them. The V gene's germline CDR1 is MNHEY and CDR2 SVGAGI. The CDR3 length is 15 residues. CDR3 DNA: TGTGCCAGCAGTTACCGAATGGGGGTGAACACTGAAGCTTTCTTT. Its translation is CASSYRMGVNTEAFF.

This sequence joins TRBV19 and TRBJ1-4; possible D gene TRBD1, 6 bases. This CDR3 is built from 14 residues. CDR1 is LNHDA, CDR2 SQIVND, per germline (reference sequence). With 8 bases removed from V and 4 bases from J, the gap between germline ends came to 14 bases. The CDR3 DNA is TGTGCCAGTGGAACGGACAGCTTTAATGAAAAACTGTTTTTT. It translates to CASGTDSFNEKLFF.

The chain recombines TRBV2 with TRBJ2-5; 7 positions match TRBD2. This CDR3 contains 11 residues. Germline lookup yields CDR1 SNHLY and CDR2 FYNNEI. The CDR3, as DNA: TGTGCTGGGGGGGTCCAAGAGACCCAGTACTTC. It codes for CAGGVQETQYF.

CDR3 nucleotide sequence: TGTGCCAGTAGTAGGCCCAGGGGGGTTTGGGGTAGCACAGATACGCAGTATTTT. Residues: CASSRPRGVWGSTDTQYF. V gene TRBV19 combines with J gene TRBJ2-3, with D possibly matching TRBD1 (7 bases). This CDR3 comprises 18 residues. Trimming left V 4 bases short and J 0 bases short, with 20 bases between. The germline V gene encodes CDR1 LNHDA and CDR2 SQIVND (reference sequence).

This chain joins TRBV5-1 and TRBJ2-2; D is perhaps TRBD2 (6 bases). Deletions cut 0 bases from V and 1 base from J, with 7 bases between. CDR3 size: 15 residues. Germline V gene data show CDR1 as SGHRS and CDR2 as YFSETQ. CDR3 nucleotide sequence: TGCGCCAGCAGCTTGGGCGGGGAGAACACCGGGGAGCTGTTTTTT. Translating gives CASSLGGENTGELFF.

V gene TRBV27 combines with J gene TRBJ1-5, with a tentative D call TRBD1 (6 bases). Deletions cut 6 bases from V and 4 bases from J, with 16 bases between. The CDR3 is 15 residues long. Per germline, CDR1 MNHEY and CDR2 SMNVEV (reference sequence). The CDR3 loop reads CASRTNNQGNQPQHF. The CDR3 DNA reads as TGTGCCAGCAGAACTAATAATCAGGGGAATCAGCCCCAGCATTTT.

The chain employs TRBV18 and TRBJ2-1; D may be TRBD1 (7 bases). The CDR3 has 14 amino acids. Germline V lookup: CDR1 KGHSH, CDR2 LQKENI. Trimming removed 1 base from V and 6 bases from J, with 10 bases in between. CDR3 sequence (DNA): TGTGCCAGCTCACCACGGCAGGGGGGCAATGAGCAGTTCTTC. Encoded protein: CASSPRQGGNEQFF.

This clone was counted a single time. The CDR3, as DNA: TGTGCCAGCTCACTAGGCGGCTATGGCTACACCTTC. Translated, it gives CASSLGGYGYTF. The chain joins TRBV18 to TRBJ1-2, with D unresolved. Germline V gives CDR1 KGHSH, CDR2 LQKENI. The CDR3 extends over 12 amino acids. Between the trimmed V and J ends, which lost 4 bases and 4 bases, there was a span of 7 bases.

The chain employs TRBV2 and TRBJ1-2; weak D call: TRBD1 (6 bases). The CDR3 runs 15 residues. Germline assignment: CDR1 SNHLY and CDR2 FYNNEI. Trimming took off 4 bases at V and 4 bases at J, with 16 bases between the two ends. The CDR3: CASSGTVDRGYGYTF. CDR3 in DNA: TGTGCCAGCAGTGGGACAGTCGATCGAGGCTATGGCTACACCTTC.